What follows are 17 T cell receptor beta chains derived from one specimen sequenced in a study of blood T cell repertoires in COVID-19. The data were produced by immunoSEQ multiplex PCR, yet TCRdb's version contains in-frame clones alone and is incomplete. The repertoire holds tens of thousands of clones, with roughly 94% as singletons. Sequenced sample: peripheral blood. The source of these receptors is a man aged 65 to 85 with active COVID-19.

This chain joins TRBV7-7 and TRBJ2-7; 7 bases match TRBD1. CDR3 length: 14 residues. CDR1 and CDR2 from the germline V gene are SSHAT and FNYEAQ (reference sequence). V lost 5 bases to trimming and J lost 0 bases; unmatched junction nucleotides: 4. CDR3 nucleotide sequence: TGTGCCAGCAGCGACGACAGGGCCTCCTACGAGCAGTACTTC. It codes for CASSDDRASYEQYF.

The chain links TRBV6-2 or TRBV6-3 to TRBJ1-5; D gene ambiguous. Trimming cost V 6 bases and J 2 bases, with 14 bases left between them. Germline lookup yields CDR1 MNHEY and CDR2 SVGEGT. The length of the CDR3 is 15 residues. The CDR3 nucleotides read TGTGCCAGCAGCCCCCGGGTTTTTCGCAATCAGCCCCAGCATTTT. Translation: CASSPRVFRNQPQHF.

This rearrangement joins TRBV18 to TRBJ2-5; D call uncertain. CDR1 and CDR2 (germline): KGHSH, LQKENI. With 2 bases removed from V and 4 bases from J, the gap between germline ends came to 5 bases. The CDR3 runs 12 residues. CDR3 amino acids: CASSPGRETQYF. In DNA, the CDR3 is TGTGCCAGCTCACCAGGTAGAGAGACCCAGTACTTC. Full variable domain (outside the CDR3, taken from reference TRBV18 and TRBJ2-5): NAGVMQNPRHLVRRRGQEARLRCSPMKGHSHVYWYRQLPEEGLKFMVYLQKENIIDESGMPKERFSAEFPKEGPSILRIQQVVRGDSAAYFCASSPGRETQYFGPGTRLLVL.

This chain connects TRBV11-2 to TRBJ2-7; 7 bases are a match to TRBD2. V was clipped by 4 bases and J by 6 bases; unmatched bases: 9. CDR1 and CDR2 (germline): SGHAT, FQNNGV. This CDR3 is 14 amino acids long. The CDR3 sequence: CASSWAGGSGEQYF. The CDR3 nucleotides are TGTGCCAGCAGCTGGGCTGGCGGGAGTGGCGAGCAGTACTTC. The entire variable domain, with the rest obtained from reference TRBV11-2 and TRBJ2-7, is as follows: EAGVAQSPRYKIIEKRQSVAFWCNPISGHATLYWYQQILGQGPKLLIQFQNNGVVDDSQLPKDRFSAERLKGVDSTLKIQPAKLEDSAVYLCASSWAGGSGEQYFGPGTRLTVT.

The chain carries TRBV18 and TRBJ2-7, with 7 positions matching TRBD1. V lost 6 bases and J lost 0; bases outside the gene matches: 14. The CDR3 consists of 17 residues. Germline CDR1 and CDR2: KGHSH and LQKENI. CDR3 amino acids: CASSLQPGQPFSYEQYF. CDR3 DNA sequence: TGTGCCAGCTCGCTCCAACCGGGACAGCCTTTCTCCTACGAGCAGTACTTC.

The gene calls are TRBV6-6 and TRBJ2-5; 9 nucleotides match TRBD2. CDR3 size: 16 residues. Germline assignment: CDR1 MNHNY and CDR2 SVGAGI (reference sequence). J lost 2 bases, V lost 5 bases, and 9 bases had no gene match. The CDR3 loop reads CASSNRLAEVQETQYF. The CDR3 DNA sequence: TGTGCCAGCAGTAACAGACTAGCGGAGGTACAAGAGACCCAGTACTTC.

The DNA of the CDR3 is TGTGCCAGCAGCCCCGCGGTCCCCCAGCCCCAGCATTTT. Encoded protein: CASSPAVPQPQHF. The genes are TRBV7-2 and TRBJ1-5; no clear D. The V gene lost 5 bases and the J gene lost 7 bases, with 12 bases spanning the gap. Germline V gene sequence: CDR1 SGHTA, CDR2 FQGNSA. This CDR3 comprises 13 residues. Looking up the rest from reference TRBV7-2 and TRBJ1-5 gives the full variable domain: GAGVSQSPSNKVTEKGKDVELRCDPISGHTALYWYRQSLGQGLEFLIYFQGNSAPDKSGLPSDRFSAERTGGSVSTLTIQRTQQEDSAVYLCASSPAVPQPQHFGDGTRLSIL.

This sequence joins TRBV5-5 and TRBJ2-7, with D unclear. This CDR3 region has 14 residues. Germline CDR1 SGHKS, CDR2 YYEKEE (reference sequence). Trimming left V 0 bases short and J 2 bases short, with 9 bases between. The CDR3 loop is CASSLDRFPYEQYF. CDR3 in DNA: TGTGCCAGCAGCTTGGACAGATTTCCCTACGAGCAGTACTTC.

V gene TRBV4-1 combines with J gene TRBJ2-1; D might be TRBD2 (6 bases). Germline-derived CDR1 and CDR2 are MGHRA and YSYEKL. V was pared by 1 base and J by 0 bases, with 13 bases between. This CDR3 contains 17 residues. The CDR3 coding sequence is TGCGCCAGCAGCCAAGGACGCGGGACCTCCTCCTACAATGAGCAGTTCTTC. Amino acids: CASSQGRGTSSYNEQFF.

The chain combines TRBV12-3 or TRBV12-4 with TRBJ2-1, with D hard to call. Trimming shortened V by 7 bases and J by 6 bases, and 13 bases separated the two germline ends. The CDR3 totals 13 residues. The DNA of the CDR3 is TGTGCCAGCAACCCTCGGAGCCGCAATGAGCAGTTCTTC. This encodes CASNPRSRNEQFF.

The CDR3 DNA reads TGTGCTAGTGCTCTCATGGGGGGGGACAATGAGCAGTTCTTC. It specifies CASALMGGDNEQFF. The chain combines TRBV12-5 with TRBJ2-1, with TRBD2 matching 7 bases. Germline V gives CDR1 LGHNT, CDR2 FRNRAP. J lost 5 bases, V lost 7 bases, and 8 bases had no gene match. The CDR3 is 14 residues long.

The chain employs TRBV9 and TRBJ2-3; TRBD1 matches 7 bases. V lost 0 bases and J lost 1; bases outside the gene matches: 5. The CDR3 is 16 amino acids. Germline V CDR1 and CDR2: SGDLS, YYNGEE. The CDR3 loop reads CASSVERGQRTDTQYF. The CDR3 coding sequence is TGTGCCAGCAGCGTAGAAAGGGGGCAGCGCACAGATACGCAGTATTTT.

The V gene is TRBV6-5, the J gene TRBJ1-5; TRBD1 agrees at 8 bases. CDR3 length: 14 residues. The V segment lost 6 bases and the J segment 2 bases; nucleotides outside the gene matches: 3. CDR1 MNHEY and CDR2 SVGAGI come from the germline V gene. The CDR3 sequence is CASSPDRGNQPQHF. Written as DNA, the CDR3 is TGTGCCAGCAGCCCGGACAGGGGCAATCAGCCCCAGCATTTT.

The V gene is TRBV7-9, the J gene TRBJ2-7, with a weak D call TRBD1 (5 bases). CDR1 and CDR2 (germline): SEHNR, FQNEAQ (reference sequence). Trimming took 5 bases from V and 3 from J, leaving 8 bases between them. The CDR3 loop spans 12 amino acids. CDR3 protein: CASSDDSYEQYF. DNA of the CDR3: TGTGCCAGCAGCGATGACAGCTACGAGCAGTACTTC.

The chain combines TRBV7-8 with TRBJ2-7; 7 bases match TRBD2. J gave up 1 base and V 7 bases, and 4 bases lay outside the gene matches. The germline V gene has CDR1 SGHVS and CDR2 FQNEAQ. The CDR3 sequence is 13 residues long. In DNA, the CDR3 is TGTGCCAGCACGAAGGGAGGGTCCTACGAGCAGTACTTC. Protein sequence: CASTKGGSYEQYF.

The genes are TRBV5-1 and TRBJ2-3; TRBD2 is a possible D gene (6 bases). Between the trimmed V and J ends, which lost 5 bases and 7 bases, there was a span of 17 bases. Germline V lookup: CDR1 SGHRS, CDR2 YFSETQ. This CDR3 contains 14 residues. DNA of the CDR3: TGCGCCAGCAGACGTACGTCTAGCGCCAATACGCAGTATTTT. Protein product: CASRRTSSANTQYF.

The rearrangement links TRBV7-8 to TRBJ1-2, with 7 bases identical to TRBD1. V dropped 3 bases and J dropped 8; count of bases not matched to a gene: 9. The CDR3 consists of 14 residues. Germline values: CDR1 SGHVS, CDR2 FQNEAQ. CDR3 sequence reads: CASSFSGQNSGYTF. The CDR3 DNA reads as TGTGCCAGCAGCTTCTCGGGACAGAACTCCGGCTACACCTTC.